This passage covers 10 T cell receptor beta chains from one sample sequenced in a study of cytomegalovirus exposure and HLA in healthy donors. A multiplex PCR was run with 60 Vbeta primers and 13 Jbeta primers. The protocol was immunoSEQ multiplex PCR, while the TCRdb copy is restricted to in-frame clones and leaves out a portion. The sample records fewer than 200,000 clones, approximately 70% being singletons. The sequenced sample consisted of PBMCs. These receptors were obtained from a man in his forties in good health and CMV-seropositive.

The rearrangement links TRBV7-2 to TRBJ2-7; 9 nucleotides line up with TRBD1. Trimming removed 3 bases from V and 4 bases from J; junction bases left unmatched: 4. The CDR3 has 14 residues. Looked up from germline, CDR1 is SGHTA and CDR2 is FQGNSA. This CDR3 is CASSLGQGGYEQYF. The CDR3 region has the DNA TGTGCCAGCAGCTTGGGACAGGGTGGGTACGAGCAGTACTTC.

This chain connects TRBV11-2 to TRBJ1-2, with D possibly being TRBD1 (5 bases). The V end was cut by 0 bases, the J end by 4 bases, with 18 bases between. This CDR3 is 17 amino acids long. Per the germline V gene, CDR1 is SGHAT and CDR2 is FQNNGV. Here the CDR3 DNA reads TGTGCCAGCAGCTTAGAGGTCGGGCAGGGCTCCCGCTATGGCTACACCTTC. Protein sequence: CASSLEVGQGSRYGYTF.

This rearrangement joins TRBV2 to TRBJ2-5; perhaps TRBD2 as D (5 bases). The CDR3 has 16 amino acids. Germline V gene data show CDR1 as SNHLY and CDR2 as FYNNEI. Trimming took off 2 bases at V and 1 base at J, with 14 bases between the two ends. The CDR3 bases are TGTGCCAGCAGTGAATTGGGTCGGACTCTCCAAGAGACCCAGTACTTC. Residues: CASSELGRTLQETQYF.

This clone was counted between two and nine times. The chain recombines TRBV19 with TRBJ1-1; weak D call: TRBD1 (6 bases). Germline V gives CDR1 LNHDA, CDR2 SQIVND (reference sequence). CDR3 length: 11 amino acids. V shed 6 bases and J shed 7 bases, with 9 bases lying between them. This CDR3 reads CASRGHLEAFF. Here the CDR3 DNA reads TGTGCCAGTAGGGGACACCTTGAAGCTTTCTTT.

J is TRBJ1-1 and V is TRBV6-6; TRBD1 might be the D (5 bases). There are 15 residues in the CDR3. Germline V gene data show CDR1 as MNHNY and CDR2 as SVGAGI (reference sequence). V was clipped by 1 base and J by 3 bases, with 12 bases between them. CDR3 loop: CASSYWGTGDTEAFF. The CDR3 region has the DNA TGTGCCAGCAGTTACTGGGGCACTGGAGACACTGAAGCTTTCTTT.

CDR3 bases: TGTGCCAGCAGGGACAGCTCCTACAATGAGCAGTTCTTC. Translation: CASRDSSYNEQFF. The rearrangement uses TRBV6-5 and TRBJ2-1; tentative D call: TRBD1 (6 bases). The CDR3 covers 13 residues. The V gene's germline CDR1 is MNHEY and CDR2 SVGAGI. V was cut by 6 bases and J by 0 bases, with 6 bases left in between.

The V gene is TRBV4-3, the J gene TRBJ1-2; TRBD1 aligns across 8 bases. The V gene end was trimmed by 1 base and the J gene end by 8 bases; junction bases not matched to a gene: 9. Per the germline V gene, CDR1 is LGHNA and CDR2 is YSLEER. The CDR3 sequence is 15 residues long. CDR3 sequence (DNA): TGCGCCAGCAGCCAAGGAGGACAGGGACGGCAAGGCTACACCTTC. Residues: CASSQGGQGRQGYTF.

The chain joins TRBV7-9 to TRBJ2-7; no clear D. There are 14 residues in the CDR3. Germline V gene sequence: CDR1 SEHNR, CDR2 FQNEAQ (reference sequence). Trimming took 3 bases from V and 7 from J, leaving 16 bases between them. This chain's CDR3 is CASSFNPGLSEQYF. The CDR3 DNA reads TGTGCCAGCAGCTTTAACCCAGGCCTGTCGGAGCAGTACTTC.

Turning to this clone: Germline and junction disagree at one end, which may indicate a read error. The chain links TRBV7-7 to TRBJ2-1, with D possibly matching TRBD2 (7 bases). In germline, CDR1 is SSHAT, CDR2 FNYEAQ (reference sequence). The CDR3 is made up of 14 amino acids. CDR3 sequence (DNA): TGTGCTAGCAGCTTAGTCGGGGGGCTGGATGAGCAGTTCTTC. Translated, it gives CASSLVGGLDEQFF.

J is TRBJ1-2 and V is TRBV9; D gene uncertain. V gave up 0 bases and J gave up 7 bases, with 16 bases separating them. The CDR3 is made up of 15 amino acids. CDR1 is SGDLS, CDR2 YYNGEE, per germline. CDR3 region: CASSVVTPGLLGYTF. As DNA, the CDR3 is TGTGCCAGCAGCGTAGTAACCCCCGGACTTCTTGGCTACACCTTC.